Below are 9 T cell receptor beta chains sequenced from a single sample in a study of brain T cells in children with intractable seizures. The table came from immunoSEQ multiplex PCR; TCRdb's copy has only in-frame clones and leaves some out. The sample includes some 62,000 clones, approximately 94% of them seen just once. The source was peripheral blood, collected at surgery. The receptors were sampled from a boy under two years old with focal cortical dysplasia and intractable seizures.

This chain connects TRBV27 to TRBJ1-1; D perhaps matches TRBD1 (5 bases). The CDR3 length is 13 residues. Germline V CDR1 and CDR2: MNHEY, SMNVEV (reference sequence). Trimming pared 2 bases from V and 4 bases from J, leaving 8 bases between. As DNA, the CDR3 is TGTGCCAGCAGTTTAGAGGGGATCACTGAAGCTTTCTTT. As protein: CASSLEGITEAFF.

The chain has TRBV7-2 and TRBJ1-5; D is undetermined. Germline V gene data show CDR1 as SGHTA and CDR2 as FQGNSA. The CDR3 loop spans 12 amino acids. V dropped 1 base and J dropped 8 bases, with 6 bases sitting between them. The CDR3 DNA sequence: TGTGCCAGCAGCTTAGTGGGAAAGCCCCAGCATTTT. Its protein is CASSLVGKPQHF.

The CDR3 is CASSPPPTGRNIQYF. In DNA, the CDR3 is TGTGCCAGTAGTCCCCCCCCAACAGGGCGAAACATTCAGTACTTC. V is TRBV19 and J is TRBJ2-4; the D gene is possibly TRBD1 (6 bases). Germline CDR1 and CDR2: LNHDA and SQIVND (reference sequence). CDR3 size: 15 residues. V shed 5 bases and J shed 6 bases, with 17 bases lying between them. The variable domain in full, with the rest retrieved from reference TRBV19 and TRBJ2-4, is DGGITQSPKYLFRKEGQNVTLSCEQNLNHDAMYWYRQDPGQGLRLIYYSQIVNDFQKGDIAEGYSVSREKKESFPLTVTSAQKNPTAFYLCASSPPPTGRNIQYFGAGTRLSVL.

The chain combines TRBV7-2 with TRBJ2-1; 7 bases align to TRBD2. The CDR3 is 15 residues long. V lost 4 bases to trimming and J lost 7 bases; unmatched junction nucleotides: 10. Germline V gene lookup returns CDR1 SGHTA and CDR2 FQGNSA. In DNA, the CDR3 is TGTGCCAGCAGCTCCCCGGCGGGAGTTGGGAATGAGCAGTTCTTC. It translates to CASSSPAGVGNEQFF.

The chain has TRBV19 and TRBJ2-4; D gene uncertain. This CDR3 has 14 amino acids. Trimming removed 1 base at V and 6 bases at J, with 10 bases between. Germline V gene lookup returns CDR1 LNHDA and CDR2 SQIVND (reference sequence). The CDR3 nucleotides are TGTGCCAGTAGTATAGTTCACGGCTCAAACATTCAGTACTTC. It translates to CASSIVHGSNIQYF.

The chain couples TRBV2 to TRBJ2-7; D remains unclear. The CDR3 spans 12 residues. V lost 5 bases, J lost 12 bases, and 17 bases lay in between. Per germline, CDR1 SNHLY and CDR2 FYNNEI. DNA of the CDR3: TGTGCCAGCAGTCTAAGGATGGACGGTGCGTACTTC. Amino acids: CASSLRMDGAYF.

The chain links TRBV7-9 to TRBJ2-3; D uncertain. Between the trimmed V and J ends, which lost 3 bases and 0 bases, there was a span of 7 bases. The CDR3 extends over 14 amino acids. The V gene's germline CDR1 is SEHNR and CDR2 FQNEAQ (reference sequence). The CDR3 DNA reads TGTGCCAGCAGCTTCTTGACTAGCACAGATACGCAGTATTTT. Its protein is CASSFLTSTDTQYF.

This CDR3 reads CASSQDFPDRSVGYTF. The CDR3 DNA reads as TGCGCCAGCAGCCAAGATTTCCCGGACAGATCCGTTGGCTACACCTTC. The chain recombines TRBV4-1 with TRBJ1-2; tentatively, D is TRBD1 (6 bases). This CDR3 is 16 amino acids long. Germline CDR1 and CDR2: MGHRA and YSYEKL. Trimming removed 0 bases at V and 7 bases at J, with 18 bases between.

This rearrangement joins TRBV19 to TRBJ2-2; 7 bases fit TRBD2. With V trimmed by 4 bases and J by 1 base, 12 bases remained unmatched. CDR3 length: 18 amino acids. From germline, CDR1 is LNHDA and CDR2 SQIVND (reference sequence). CDR3 amino acids: CASSTVRWGGMNTGELFF. CDR3 DNA: TGTGCCAGTAGTACGGTCCGGTGGGGGGGGATGAACACCGGGGAGCTGTTTTTT.